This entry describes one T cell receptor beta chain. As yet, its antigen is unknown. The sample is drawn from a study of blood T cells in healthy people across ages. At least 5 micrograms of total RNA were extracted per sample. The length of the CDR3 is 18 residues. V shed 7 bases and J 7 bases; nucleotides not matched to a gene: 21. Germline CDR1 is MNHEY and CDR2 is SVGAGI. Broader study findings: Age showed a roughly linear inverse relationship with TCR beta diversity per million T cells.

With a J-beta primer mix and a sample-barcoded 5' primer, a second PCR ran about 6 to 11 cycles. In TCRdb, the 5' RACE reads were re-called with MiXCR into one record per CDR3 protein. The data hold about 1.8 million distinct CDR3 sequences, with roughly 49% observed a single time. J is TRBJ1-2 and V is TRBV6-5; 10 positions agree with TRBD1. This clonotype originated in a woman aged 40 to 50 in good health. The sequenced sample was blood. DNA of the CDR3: TGTGCCAGCACTTCTCAGTCGGGCTTGGGACAGGGGTTTGGTGGCTACACCTTC. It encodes CASTSQSGLGQGFGGYTF.